What follows describes a single T cell receptor beta chain. No antigen is known for it. The sample originates from a study of post-analysis software for immune sequencing data. Study-wide context: Disease trajectories encompassed relapsing-remitting, secondary progressive and progressive-relapsing multiple sclerosis.

Germline values: CDR1 DFQATT, CDR2 SNEGSKA (reference sequence). The CDR3 runs to 12 residues. Trimming took off 4 bases at V and 1 base at J, with 7 bases between the two ends. The study, taken as a whole, reports: In patients, roughly five TRBV segments were more frequent than in controls, with TRBV5-6, TRBV5-1 and TRBV20-1 among them.

The authors incorporated unique molecular identifiers into the TCR beta cDNA libraries. Each CDR3 protein is one row after TCRdb ran MiXCR on the PCR reads. The repertoire has 600,000 to 750,000 distinct CDR3 sequences, roughly three fifths of them found once; the top ten carry around 10%. The sequence was collected from a girl aged 2 to 10 with multiple sclerosis. V gene TRBV20-1 combines with J gene TRBJ1-1; D is unresolved. What was sequenced was blood. CDR3 in amino acids: CSATDTNTEAFF. In DNA, the CDR3 is TGCAGTGCTACCGACACGAACACTGAAGCTTTCTTT.